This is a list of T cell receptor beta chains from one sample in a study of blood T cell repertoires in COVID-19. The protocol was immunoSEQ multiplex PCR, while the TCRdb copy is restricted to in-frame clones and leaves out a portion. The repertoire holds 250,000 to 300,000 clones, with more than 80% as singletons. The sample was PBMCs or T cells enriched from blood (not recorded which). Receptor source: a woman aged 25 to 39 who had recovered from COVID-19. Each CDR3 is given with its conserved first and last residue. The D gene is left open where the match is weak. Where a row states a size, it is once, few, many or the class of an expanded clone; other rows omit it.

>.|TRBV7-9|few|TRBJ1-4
CASSLGGQVGEKLFF
TGTGCCAGCAGCTTGGGGGGTCAGGTTGGGGAAAAACTGTTTTTT
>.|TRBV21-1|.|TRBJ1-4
CASIPKTGGQEKLFF
TGTGCCAGCATCCCAAAGACAGGGGGCCAGGAAAAACTGTTTTTT
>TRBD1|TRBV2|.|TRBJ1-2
CASSQDRLTTNYGYTF
TGTGCCAGCAGCCAGGACAGGCTTACTACGAACTATGGCTACACCTTC
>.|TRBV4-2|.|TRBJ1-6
CASSQDMAGLSPLHF
TGTGCCAGCAGCCAAGATATGGCAGGGCTTTCACCCCTCCACTTT
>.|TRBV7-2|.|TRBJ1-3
CASSLSQISGNTIYF
TGTGCCAGCAGCTTATCCCAGATCTCTGGAAACACCATATATTTT
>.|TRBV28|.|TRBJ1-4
CASGPGGGLNEKLFF
TGTGCCAGCGGCCCTGGTGGGGGGTTGAATGAAAAACTGTTTTTT
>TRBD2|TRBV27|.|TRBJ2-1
CASSTTSGTYNEQFF
TGTGCCAGCAGCACGACTAGCGGGACCTACAATGAGCAGTTCTTC
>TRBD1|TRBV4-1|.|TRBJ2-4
CASSLPPGTVTKNIQYF
TGCGCCAGCAGCCTACCTCCCGGGACAGTTACCAAAAACATTCAGTACTTC
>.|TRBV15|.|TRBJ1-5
CATSRDGRQSNQPQHF
TGTGCCACCAGCAGAGATGGTAGACAGAGCAATCAGCCCCAGCATTTT
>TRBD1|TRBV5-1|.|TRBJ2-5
CASTREGGLSQETQYF
TGCGCCAGCACCCGGGAAGGGGGCCTTAGCCAAGAGACCCAGTACTTC
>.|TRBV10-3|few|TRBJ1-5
CAISESGDYQPQHF
TGTGCCATCAGTGAGTCGGGAGACTATCAGCCCCAGCATTTT
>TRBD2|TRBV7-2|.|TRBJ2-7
CASSSGLAGAEQYF
TGTGCCAGCAGTTCCGGACTAGCGGGAGCCGAGCAGTACTTC
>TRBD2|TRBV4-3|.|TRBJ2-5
CASSQEGGRAQETQYF
TGCGCCAGCAGCCAAGAAGGCGGGAGGGCCCAAGAGACCCAGTACTTC
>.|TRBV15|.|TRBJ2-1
CATSPLTYNEQFF
TGTGCCACCAGCCCCCTTACTTACAATGAGCAGTTCTTC
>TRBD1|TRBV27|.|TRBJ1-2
CASSAGTGRHGYTF
TGTGCCAGCAGCGCCGGGACAGGGCGGCATGGCTACACCTTC
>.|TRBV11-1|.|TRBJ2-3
CASSRSGPMDTQYF
TGTGCCAGCAGCCGTAGCGGCCCAATGGATACGCAGTATTTT
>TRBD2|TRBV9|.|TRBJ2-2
CASSATGSGRVDGELFF
TGTGCCAGCAGCGCCACGGGTAGCGGGAGAGTTGACGGGGAGCTGTTTTTT
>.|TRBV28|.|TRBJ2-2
CASSYNSGTGELFF
TGTGCCAGCAGTTACAACAGTGGGACCGGGGAGCTGTTTTTT
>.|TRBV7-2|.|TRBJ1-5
CASSRSGAQPQHF
TGTGCCAGCAGCCGGTCAGGGGCCCAGCCCCAGCATTTT
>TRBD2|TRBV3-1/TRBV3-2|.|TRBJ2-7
CASSQTSGPYEQYF
TGTGCCAGCAGCCAAACTAGCGGGCCCTACGAGCAGTACTTC
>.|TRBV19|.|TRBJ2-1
CASIGQSSYNEQFF
TGTGCCAGTATAGGACAGAGCTCCTACAATGAGCAGTTCTTC
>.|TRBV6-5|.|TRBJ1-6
CASSYSRGLGSPLHF
TGTGCCAGCAGTTACTCCCGGGGTCTTGGTTCACCCCTCCACTTT
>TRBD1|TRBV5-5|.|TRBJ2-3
CASRSTGAEEDPDTQYF
TGTGCCAGCAGGTCAACAGGGGCCGAGGAGGATCCAGATACGCAGTATTTT
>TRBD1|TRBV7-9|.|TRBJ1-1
CASSLGPGQVNTEAFF
TGTGCCAGCAGCTTAGGTCCGGGACAGGTAAACACTGAAGCTTTCTTT
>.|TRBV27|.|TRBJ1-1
CASSRPRGANTEAFF
TGTGCCAGCAGCCGCCCCCGGGGGGCAAACACTGAAGCTTTCTTT
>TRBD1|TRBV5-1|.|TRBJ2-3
CASRDTGESADTQYF
TGCGCCAGCAGAGATACAGGGGAGAGCGCAGATACGCAGTATTTT
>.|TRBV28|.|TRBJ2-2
CASSIPGVTGELFF
TGTGCCAGCAGTATACCAGGGGTCACCGGGGAGCTGTTTTTT
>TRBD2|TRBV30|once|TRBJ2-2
CASRNLGLAGSNTGELFF
TGTGCCTCAAGAAATTTAGGACTAGCGGGCTCGAACACCGGGGAGCTGTTTTTT
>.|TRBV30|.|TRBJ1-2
CAWNRWGDGYTF
TGTGCCTGGAACCGTTGGGGAGATGGCTACACCTTC
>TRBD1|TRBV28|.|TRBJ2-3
CASSEDRGLDTQYF
TGTGCCAGCAGTGAGGACAGGGGGCTGGATACGCAGTATTTT
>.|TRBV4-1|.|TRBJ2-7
CASRDSNYEQYF
TGCGCCAGCAGGGACAGCAACTACGAGCAGTACTTC
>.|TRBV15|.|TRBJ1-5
CATSRAGVHQPQHF
TGTGCCACCAGCAGAGCGGGGGTCCATCAGCCCCAGCATTTT
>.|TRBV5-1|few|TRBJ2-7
CASSLEGDEQYF
TGCGCCAGCAGCTTGGAAGGGGACGAGCAGTACTTC
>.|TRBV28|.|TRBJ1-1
CASSSPRSAFF
TGTGCCAGCAGTTCCCCGAGGAGCGCTTTCTTT
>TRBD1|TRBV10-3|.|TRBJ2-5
CAINRGPGETQYF
TGTGCCATCAACAGGGGGCCGGGAGAGACCCAGTACTTC
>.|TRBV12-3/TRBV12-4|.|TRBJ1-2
CASSLGRSYGYTF
TGTGCCAGCAGTTTAGGGAGATCCTATGGCTACACCTTC
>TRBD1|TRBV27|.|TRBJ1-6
CASSRQGASPLHF
TGTGCCAGCAGTCGACAGGGAGCTTCACCCCTCCACTTT
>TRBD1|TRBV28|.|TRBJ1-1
CASSLATGPYTEAFF
TGTGCCAGCAGTTTAGCGACAGGGCCCTACACTGAAGCTTTCTTT